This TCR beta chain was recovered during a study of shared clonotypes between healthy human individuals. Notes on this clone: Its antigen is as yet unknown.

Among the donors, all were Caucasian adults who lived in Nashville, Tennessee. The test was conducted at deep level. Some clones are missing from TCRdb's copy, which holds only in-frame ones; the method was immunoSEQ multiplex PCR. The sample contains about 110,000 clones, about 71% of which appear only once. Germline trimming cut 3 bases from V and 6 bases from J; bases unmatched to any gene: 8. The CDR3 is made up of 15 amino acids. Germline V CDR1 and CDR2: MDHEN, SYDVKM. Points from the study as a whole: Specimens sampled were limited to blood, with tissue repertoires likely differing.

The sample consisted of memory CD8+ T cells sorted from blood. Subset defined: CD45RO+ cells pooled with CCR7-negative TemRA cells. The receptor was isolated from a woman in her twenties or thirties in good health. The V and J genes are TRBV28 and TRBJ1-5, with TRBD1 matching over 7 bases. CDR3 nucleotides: TGTGCCAGCAGTTTCGGCAGGGGGGACGTTCAGCCCCAGCATTTT. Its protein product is CASSFGRGDVQPQHF. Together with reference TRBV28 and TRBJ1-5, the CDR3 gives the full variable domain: DVKVTQSSRYLVKRTGEKVFLECVQDMDHENMFWYRQDPGLGLRLIYFSYDVKMKEKGDIPEGYSVSREKKERFSLILESASTNQTSMYLCASSFGRGDVQPQHFGDGTRLSIL.